Reported below is one TCR beta chain. This record comes from a study of blood T cells in healthy people across ages. The authors ran a second PCR of roughly 6 to 11 cycles using a sample-barcoded 5' primer and a J-beta primer mix. Each cDNA was tagged by a template-switch adaptor containing 12 random nucleotides. TCRdb passed the 5' RACE reads through MiXCR, listing each CDR3 protein once. Found here are fewer than 1.5 million distinct CDR3 sequences, approximately 42% of them singletons; the top ten hold under 8%. Individuals who donated were healthy Caucasians from Russia aged roughly 6 to 90. V gave up 6 bases and J gave up 7 bases; unmatched junction bases: 8. Germline-derived CDR1 and CDR2 are SQVTM and ANQGSEA. The CDR3 length is 13 residues.

Sequenced input: blood. The V gene is TRBV29-1, the J gene TRBJ2-7; TRBD2 matches at 11 bases. The TCR comes from a woman aged 18 to 35 in good health. Here the CDR3 DNA reads TGCAGCGTGGGGACTAGCGGACCTACGGAGCAGTACTTC. Translated: CSVGTSGPTEQYF.